This T cell receptor (beta chain) was identified during a study of cytomegalovirus exposure and HLA in healthy donors. Germline trimming cut 2 bases from V and 5 bases from J; bases unmatched to any gene: 7. From germline, CDR1 is MDHEN and CDR2 SYDVKM. The CDR3 extends over 15 amino acids. Study observations and caveats: Relative to the approximately 630-donor mean, N-insertions were reportedly fewer in an Asian-associated ancestry cluster in a later analysis. Reports indicated that the classifier achieved high specificity and sensitivity in diagnosing cytomegalovirus status. Sequencing depth across donors, presence/absence analyses assumed, was roughly uniform.

It was with 60 Vbeta and 13 Jbeta primers that the PCR ran. The repertoire was sequenced with immunoSEQ multiplex PCR; TCRdb's copy has only in-frame clones and lacks some. The top ten hold about a tenth of the sample, which has about 120,000 clones, around 77% seen once. With regard to this clone: Its target is unknown.

Material for sequencing was PBMCs. The chain carries TRBV28 and TRBJ2-7; TRBD1 matches at 9 bases. The origin of this receptor is a middle-aged man in good health and CMV-seropositive. CDR3 amino acids: CASSLPLTGGHEQYF. CDR3 bases: TGTGCCAGCAGTTTACCGCTGACAGGGGGGCACGAGCAGTACTTC.